Listed below are T cell receptor beta chains from one sample, sequenced in a study of blood T cell repertoires in COVID-19. Data came from immunoSEQ multiplex PCR; TCRdb stores just in-frame clones and leaves some out. The sample has tens of thousands of clones; more than 75% are singletons. Sequencing was performed on peripheral blood. These receptors all come from a human donor with active COVID-19. The donor label of this sample is uncertain. Each CDR3 is given with its conserved first and last residue. D genes are given only for firm matches. The listing skips clone size in some rows; elsewhere it reads once, few, many or a size class.

clone_size j_call d_call v_call cdr3_nt cdr3_aa
. TRBJ2-1 TRBD2 TRBV3-1/TRBV3-2 TGTGCCAGCAGCCCGCGACTAGCGGGGGGGCCGGGTGAGCAGTTCTTC CASSPRLAGGPGEQFF
. TRBJ1-1 . TRBV6-5 TGTGCCAGCCTTCCCGCGGTCGGGAACACTGAAGCTTTCTTT CASLPAVGNTEAFF
. TRBJ2-7 TRBD2 TRBV11-2 TGTGCCAGCAGCCCTAGGGGGTTCTGGCGGGGGGGCTCCTACGAGCAGTACTTC CASSPRGFWRGGSYEQYF
. TRBJ2-2 . TRBV18 TGTGCCAGCTCACCAAACAGGAACACCGGGGAGCTGTTTTTT CASSPNRNTGELFF
once TRBJ2-5 TRBD2 TRBV9 TGTGCCAGCAGCGTGACTAGCTCGGGGACCCAGTACTTC CASSVTSSGTQYF
. TRBJ2-2 TRBD2 TRBV7-2 TGTGCCAGCAGCTTAGTTGGCGGGGGGCTAACCAACACCGGGGAGCTGTTTTTT CASSLVGGGLTNTGELFF
once TRBJ2-7 . TRBV12-3/TRBV12-4 TGTGCCAGCAGTCCCCCCGGACTGGGCGAGCAGTACTTC CASSPPGLGEQYF
. TRBJ1-5 . TRBV6-5 TGTGCCAGCAGTTACTCTGGGGAGTCCCAGCCCCAGCATTTT CASSYSGESQPQHF
. TRBJ2-7 TRBD1 TRBV5-4 TGTGCCAGCAGCTTGGCCTGGGGACAGGGAACCGAGCAGTACTTC CASSLAWGQGTEQYF
once TRBJ1-6 TRBD1 TRBV5-4 TGTGCCAGCAGCATGACAGGGAGGTCGAGTTCACCCCTCCACTTT CASSMTGRSSSPLHF
. TRBJ2-1 . TRBV6-5 TGTGCCAGCAGTTACTCAGCCGAACCGGGGAATGAGCAGTTCTTC CASSYSAEPGNEQFF
. TRBJ1-5 TRBD1 TRBV7-2 TGTGCCAGCAGCTTAATGACAGGGAATCAGCCCCAGCATTTT CASSLMTGNQPQHF
. TRBJ2-7 . TRBV21-1 TGTGCCAGCAGCAAAGTGTCCAGTTGGTCCTACGAGCAGTACTTC CASSKVSSWSYEQYF
. TRBJ2-3 TRBD2 TRBV5-1 TGCGCCAGCAGCAGGCCCCAAACTAGCGGGGGAGCAGATACGCAGTATTTT CASSRPQTSGGADTQYF
. TRBJ2-7 . TRBV4-1 TGCGCCAGCAGCCAAGAGGACAGAGAAGCCTACGAGCAGTACTTC CASSQEDREAYEQYF
. TRBJ2-7 . TRBV9 TGTGCCAGCAGCGTAGCTCCCGCTAGCCCGACCTACGAGCAGTACTTC CASSVAPASPTYEQYF
. TRBJ2-1 TRBD2 TRBV19 TGTGCCAGTAGTCCCCGGGGCGGGGGGGCCTCATCGCCCTCCTTGCATGAGCAGTTCTTC CASSPRGGGASSPSLHEQFF
. TRBJ2-1 TRBD2 TRBV6-5 TGTGCCAGCAACCCTAGCGGGGGTCACAATGAGCAGTTCTTC CASNPSGGHNEQFF
once TRBJ1-6 TRBD1 TRBV6-6 TGTGCCAGTTCGGGGACAGATAATTCACCCCTCCACTTT CASSGTDNSPLHF
. TRBJ2-1 . TRBV10-3 TGTGCCATCCGTAGGGACAAAGGCCCCAATGAGCAGTTCTTC CAIRRDKGPNEQFF
. TRBJ2-5 TRBD2 TRBV3-1/TRBV3-2 TGTGCCAGCAGCCAATCAGCGGGGAGGCAAGAGACCCAGTACTTC CASSQSAGRQETQYF
. TRBJ1-2 TRBD1 TRBV29-1 TGCAGCGTTGAAGGCCGGGACAGGGAGACCTATGGCTACACCTTC CSVEGRDRETYGYTF
. TRBJ2-3 TRBD2 TRBV7-3 TGTGCCAGCAGCTCTAGGCGGAGCGGGGGGAGCACAGATACGCAGTATTTT CASSSRRSGGSTDTQYF
. TRBJ2-7 . TRBV6-2/TRBV6-3 TGTGCCAGCAGTTCCGCCTACGAGCAGTACTTC CASSSAYEQYF
. TRBJ2-7 TRBD1 TRBV5-1 TGCGCCAGCAGCCTCCGCCCGGGACAGGGACCCTACGAGCAGTACTTC CASSLRPGQGPYEQYF
. TRBJ2-3 TRBD2 TRBV7-2 TGTGCCAGCAGCTTCCCAGCGGGGGGTTGGGGTGCAGATACGCAGTATTTT CASSFPAGGWGADTQYF
. TRBJ1-3 TRBD1 TRBV11-2 TGTGCCAGCCACCCCGGGACAGCGTACCTCACTCTGGAAAACACCATATATTTT CASHPGTAYLTLENTIYF
. TRBJ1-1 . TRBV5-6 TGTGCCAGCAGCTTTGGGGGCGGGTGGCTTGAAGCTTTCTTT CASSFGGGWLEAFF
few TRBJ2-5 TRBD1 TRBV18 TGTGCCAGCTCACCAGAACCCGGACAGGGAGGGACCCAGTACTTC CASSPEPGQGGTQYF
. TRBJ2-7 TRBD1 TRBV3-1/TRBV3-2 TGTGCCAGCAGCGGCCGGACAGGGGGCTACGAGCAGTACTTC CASSGRTGGYEQYF
. TRBJ1-4 TRBD1 TRBV7-2 TGTGCCAGCAGCTTGCGACAGGGTTCGTATGAAAAACTGTTTTTT CASSLRQGSYEKLFF
. TRBJ2-7 TRBD1 TRBV18 TGTGCCAGCTCACCCCCCTTTGGGACAGGGCGCCACGAGCAGTACTTC CASSPPFGTGRHEQYF
. TRBJ2-1 . TRBV18 TGTGCCAGCTCCGAAAGGGGACTTACGAGCTCCTACAATGAGCAGTTCTTC CASSERGLTSSYNEQFF
. TRBJ1-1 . TRBV4-1 TGCGCCAGCAGCCAAGATGGAACCGGATTAGCGAGTTGGGAAGCTTTCTTT CASSQDGTGLASWEAFF
. TRBJ1-2 . TRBV5-1 TGCGCCAGCAGCTTGGCCCCCCCGGGGGGCTACACCTTC CASSLAPPGGYTF
. TRBJ1-2 TRBD1 TRBV5-6 TGTGCCAGCAGCTTGGCAAGGGGGCCCCGCAGAACCTTC CASSLARGPRRTF
few TRBJ1-1 . TRBV6-2/TRBV6-3 TGTGCCAGCAGTTACCCTAACAGGGATCGAAACACTGAAGCTTTCTTT CASSYPNRDRNTEAFF
. TRBJ2-3 . TRBV10-3 TGTGCCATCAGTCATAGCGAGGCAGATACGCAGTATTTT CAISHSEADTQYF
. TRBJ2-3 TRBD1 TRBV6-2/TRBV6-3 TGTGCCAGCAGTCAGGGGGCAAATACGCAGTATTTT CASSQGANTQYF
few TRBJ1-2 . TRBV7-9 TGTGCCAGCAGCCGAACGCAAGGCGGTTATGGCTACACCTTC CASSRTQGGYGYTF
. TRBJ1-6 . TRBV6-1 TGTGCCAGCAGTGAATGGCAGGGGCAGGAGTATTCACCCCTCCACTTT CASSEWQGQEYSPLHF
. TRBJ2-2 . TRBV4-3 TGCGCCAGCAGCCAAGTGCGGGGTAACACCGGGGAGCTGTTTTTT CASSQVRGNTGELFF
. TRBJ2-3 . TRBV4-2 TGTGCCAGCAGCCAAGAGATAGCGACTTCAATAACGCAGTATTTT CASSQEIATSITQYF
. TRBJ2-5 . TRBV3-1/TRBV3-2 TGTGCCAGCAGTGAGCCAACCGGGGTGGTTCAAGAGACCCAGTACTTC CASSEPTGVVQETQYF
. TRBJ1-2 . TRBV2 TGTGCCAGCAGGGTACAGGTGTCTTATGGCTACACCTTC CASRVQVSYGYTF
. TRBJ2-1 TRBD2 TRBV19 TGTGCCAGTAGTATAGGGCGGGGGGGCATTTTGGATGAGCAGTTCTTC CASSIGRGGILDEQFF
. TRBJ2-2 . TRBV13 TGTGCCAGCAGCTTATTCCTAGGACAGAACACCGGGGAGCTGTTTTTT CASSLFLGQNTGELFF
. TRBJ1-1 TRBD1 TRBV7-9 TGTGCCGGCTACAGGGGGCGCACCGACACTGAAGCTTTCTTT CAGYRGRTDTEAFF
. TRBJ1-2 . TRBV7-5 TGTGCCAGAAGCGGGCGGGGAGCGTTGGACTATGGCTACACCTTC CARSGRGALDYGYTF
. TRBJ2-7 . TRBV2 TGTGCCAGCAGTGAAAACGGCTACGAGCAGTACTTC CASSENGYEQYF
. TRBJ2-7 TRBD2 TRBV7-2 TGTGCCAGCAGCTTAGAAGCGGGGGGTGCCTACGAGCAGTACTTC CASSLEAGGAYEQYF
. TRBJ1-2 . TRBV12-3/TRBV12-4 TGTGCCAGCAGTTTGGACAGATCCTATGGCTACACCTTC CASSLDRSYGYTF
. TRBJ2-7 . TRBV7-6 TGTGCCAGCAGCTTAGGGCGGCTTGACGAGCAGTACTTC CASSLGRLDEQYF
. TRBJ1-4 . TRBV10-1 TGCGCCAGCATACCACAGACCCATGAAAAACTGTTTTTT CASIPQTHEKLFF
. TRBJ1-2 TRBD1 TRBV27 TGTGCCAGCAGTCCAACAGGGGGCTGGTATGGCTACACCTTC CASSPTGGWYGYTF
. TRBJ1-4 . TRBV4-2 TGTGCCAGCAGCCCACAACATGAAAAACTGTTTTTT CASSPQHEKLFF
. TRBJ1-5 . TRBV7-3 TGTGCCAGCAGCTTAGGGCAAAATCAGCCCCAGCATTTT CASSLGQNQPQHF
. TRBJ2-5 TRBD2 TRBV5-4 TGTGCCAGCAGCAATGCCCTTTGGGCGGGGGGGCGTGAGACCCAGTACTTC CASSNALWAGGRETQYF
. TRBJ2-7 . TRBV13 TGTGCCAGCAGCTTAGGTTCGAGTTCCCACGAGCAGTACTTC CASSLGSSSHEQYF
few TRBJ1-1 . TRBV7-9 TGTGCCAGCAGCCTGGCTTTGAACACTGAAGCTTTCTTT CASSLALNTEAFF